The 30 T cell receptor beta chains below were found in one sample sequenced in a study of T cell responses to AZD1222 COVID-19 vaccine. Here immunoSEQ multiplex PCR was the method, and the copy in TCRdb shows in-frame clones only, minus some. The sample consists of some 65,000 clones, around 74% of them appearing once. The sample consisted of peripheral blood, taken on day 0 of MenACWY control vaccination. The source is an adult in good health.

CDR3: CASSLVGQGSYTF. The CDR3 coding sequence is TGCGCCAGCAGCTTGGTGGGCCAAGGGAGCTACACCTTC. J is TRBJ1-2 and V is TRBV5-1, with D unclear. Trimming shortened V by 0 bases and J by 9 bases, and 12 bases separated the two germline ends. The CDR3 is 13 amino acids. Germline V gene lookup returns CDR1 SGHRS and CDR2 YFSETQ.

V and J are TRBV27 and TRBJ2-5; 11 bases line up with TRBD2. Germline V gives CDR1 MNHEY, CDR2 SMNVEV (reference sequence). V lost 7 bases and J lost 2; bases outside the gene matches: 6. The CDR3 runs to 15 residues. This CDR3 reads CASKVAGGLQETQYF. The CDR3 DNA is TGTGCCAGCAAAGTAGCGGGAGGGCTTCAAGAGACCCAGTACTTC.

The rearrangement joins TRBV13 to TRBJ2-1; the match to TRBD2 covers 10 bases. The V segment lost 4 bases and the J segment 9 bases; nucleotides outside the gene matches: 12. The CDR3 totals 16 residues. CDR1 is PRHDT, CDR2 FYEKMQ, per germline (reference sequence). This CDR3 reads CASSSQGRLAGAEQFF. The CDR3 DNA is TGTGCCAGCAGCTCGCAAGGCCGTCTAGCGGGAGCTGAGCAGTTCTTC.

This rearrangement joins TRBV5-4 to TRBJ2-1; no clear D gene. Trimming left V 0 bases short and J 5 bases short, with 3 bases between. This CDR3 is built from 12 residues. Germline lookup yields CDR1 SGHNT and CDR2 YYREEE (reference sequence). CDR3 protein: CASSLEDNEQFF. DNA for the CDR3: TGTGCCAGCAGCTTGGAAGACAATGAGCAGTTCTTC.

This chain links TRBV5-6 with TRBJ2-2, with D maybe TRBD2 (5 bases). This CDR3 contains 16 residues. V was pared by 0 bases and J by 4 bases, with 13 bases between. Per germline, CDR1 SGHDT and CDR2 YYEEEE. CDR3 sequence: CASSLDLGRGTGELFF. The CDR3 bases are TGTGCCAGCAGCTTGGACTTGGGGAGAGGCACCGGGGAGCTGTTTTTT.

The table lists this clone with a count of one. V usage is TRBV5-1 and J usage is TRBJ2-7, with TRBD1 as a possible D gene (6 bases). V gave up 3 bases and J gave up 2 bases, with 12 bases separating them. Per the germline V gene, CDR1 is SGHRS and CDR2 is YFSETQ. The CDR3 has 14 amino acids. Here the CDR3 reads CASSSQTGTYEQYF. The CDR3 coding sequence is TGCGCCAGCAGCTCACAGACAGGCACCTACGAGCAGTACTTC. The whole variable domain, filled in from reference TRBV5-1 and TRBJ2-7, reads KAGVTQTPRYLIKTRGQQVTLSCSPISGHRSVSWYQQTPGQGLQFLFEYFSETQRNKGNFPGRFSGRQFSNSRSEMNVSTLELGDSALYLCASSSQTGTYEQYFGPGTRLTVT.

The chain is built from TRBV7-9 and TRBJ2-1; 10 bases match TRBD1. The CDR3 runs 17 residues. Per the germline V gene, CDR1 is SEHNR and CDR2 is FQNEAQ (reference sequence). V was clipped by 4 bases and J by 0 bases; unmatched bases: 6. CDR3 sequence (DNA): TGTGCCAGCAGCTCCGGGACAGGGGACCCCTCCTACAATGAGCAGTTCTTC. This codes for CASSSGTGDPSYNEQFF.

This clone was picked up one time. V gene TRBV29-1 combines with J gene TRBJ2-7; tentatively, D is TRBD2 (5 bases). This CDR3 has 12 residues. Per the germline V gene, CDR1 is SQVTM and CDR2 is ANQGSEA. Trimming removed 4 bases at V and 3 bases at J, with 10 bases between. CDR3 coding DNA: TGCAGCGTTGGAGAGGGCCGCTACGAGCAGTACTTC. This gives the protein CSVGEGRYEQYF.

This chain joins TRBV5-5 and TRBJ2-7; the match to TRBD1 covers 11 bases. This CDR3 spans 15 amino acids. V lost 4 bases to trimming and J lost 3 bases; unmatched junction nucleotides: 6. Germline CDR1 is SGHKS and CDR2 is YYEKEE (reference sequence). CDR3 nucleotide sequence: TGTGCCAGCAGCCTTTCCGGGACAGGGGGCTACGAGCAGTACTTC. This codes for CASSLSGTGGYEQYF.

The chain joins TRBV6-5 to TRBJ1-2; D is undetermined. Germline CDR1 and CDR2: MNHEY and SVGAGI. Trimming pared 0 bases from V and 4 bases from J, leaving 9 bases between. The CDR3 has 14 amino acids. CDR3 bases: TGTGCCAGCAGTTACTCGAATTCCCCCTATGGCTACACCTTC. It codes for CASSYSNSPYGYTF.

This clone was observed a handful of times. The J gene is TRBJ2-7, the V gene TRBV11-2; D is possibly TRBD1 (5 bases). V was pared by 5 bases and J by 3 bases, with 14 bases between. Germline CDR1 and CDR2: SGHAT and FQNNGV. The CDR3 has 14 amino acids. The CDR3 coding sequence is TGTGCCAGCAGCAGAGGACACCTAGACTACGAGCAGTACTTC. Amino acid sequence: CASSRGHLDYEQYF.

This clone has just a few counts. This chain joins TRBV18 and TRBJ1-5; the D gene is possibly TRBD1 (6 bases). Looked up from germline, CDR1 is KGHSH and CDR2 is LQKENI. The ends were cut back, 8 bases at V and 5 bases at J, with 19 bases in the middle. The CDR3 covers 15 residues. DNA for the CDR3: TGTGCCAGCACGAGTGGGGGGGGCGCGGATCAGCCCCAGCATTTT. It is translated as CASTSGGGADQPQHF.

This rearrangement joins TRBV2 to TRBJ2-7; TRBD2 agrees at 9 bases. Germline V CDR1 and CDR2: SNHLY, FYNNEI. V lost 0 bases, J lost 4 bases, and 7 bases stayed unmatched. This CDR3 has 16 amino acids. The CDR3 reads CASSEASVLAGYEQYF. As DNA, the CDR3 is TGTGCCAGCAGTGAAGCCTCAGTTCTAGCGGGATACGAGCAGTACTTC.

The chain is built from TRBV6-6 and TRBJ1-1; maybe TRBD1 (5 bases). Germline V gene data show CDR1 as MNHNY and CDR2 as SVGAGI (reference sequence). V was shortened by 6 bases and J by 11 bases, with 13 bases between the two germline ends. The CDR3 has 11 residues. The CDR3 DNA follows: TGTGCCAGCAGGGGGGAGAGGGCCGCTTTCTTT. Translated: CASRGERAAFF.

The genes are TRBV19 and TRBJ2-5; TRBD2 matches at 15 bases. Germline CDR1 LNHDA, CDR2 SQIVND (reference sequence). CDR3 length equals 16 residues. The V gene end was trimmed by 5 bases and the J gene end by 3 bases; junction bases not matched to a gene: 4. CDR3 nucleotide sequence: TGTGCCAGTAGTCCCAGGACTAGCGGGGGGGAAGAGACCCAGTACTTC. It translates to CASSPRTSGGEETQYF.

This clone was observed a single time. DNA of the CDR3: TGTGCCAGCAAAGCAGGAAACACCATATATTTT. The encoded protein is CASKAGNTIYF. The gene calls are TRBV6-5 and TRBJ1-3; D is undetermined. Trimming cost V 7 bases and J 4 bases, with 5 bases left between them. The CDR3 has 11 residues. CDR1 and CDR2 from the germline V gene are MNHEY and SVGAGI.

The chain joins TRBV6-1 to TRBJ2-2, with D possibly being TRBD1 (6 bases). The CDR3 is made up of 13 amino acids. Trimming pared 2 bases from V and 9 bases from J, leaving 10 bases between. CDR1 MNHNS and CDR2 SASEGT come from the germline V gene. CDR3 DNA sequence: TGTGCCAGCAGTGAATCACAGGGAAGGGAGCTGTTTTTT. Residues: CASSESQGRELFF.

The rearrangement links TRBV7-9 to TRBJ1-3; 9 nucleotides align to TRBD1. Germline lookup yields CDR1 SEHNR and CDR2 FQNEAQ (reference sequence). Trimming removed 4 bases from V and 16 bases from J; junction bases left unmatched: 5. The CDR3 is 11 amino acids. CDR3: CASSSRDRVYF. DNA for the CDR3: TGTGCCAGCAGCTCGCGGGACAGGGTTTATTTT. The full variable domain, rest sourced from reference TRBV7-9 and TRBJ1-3, is DTGVSQNPRHKITKRGQNVTFRCDPISEHNRLYWYRQTLGQGPEFLTYFQNEAQLEKSRLLSDRFSAERPKGSFSTLEIQRTEQGDSAMYLCASSSRDRVYFGEGSWLTVV.

This sequence joins TRBV27 and TRBJ2-7; 13 bases are shared with TRBD2. The CDR3 contains 16 residues. J was trimmed by 9 bases and V by 3 bases; bases with no gene match: 11. From germline, CDR1 is MNHEY and CDR2 SMNVEV (reference sequence). CDR3 coding DNA: TGTGCCAGCAGTTTTTGGTTTGGGACTAGCGGGGAGTCGCAGTACTTC. This encodes CASSFWFGTSGESQYF.

V is TRBV11-2 and J is TRBJ2-2; 10 bases are a match to TRBD1. The germline CDR1 and CDR2 sequences are SGHAT and FQNNGV. J gave up 5 bases and V 4 bases, and 10 bases lay outside the gene matches. This CDR3 comprises 17 residues. CDR3 sequence: CASSSRDRGRSTGELFF. As DNA, the CDR3 is TGTGCCAGCAGCTCACGAGACAGGGGGCGAAGTACCGGGGAGCTGTTTTTT.

The chain is built from TRBV30 and TRBJ1-4, with 9 bases lining up with TRBD1. Germline loops: CDR1 GTSNPN, CDR2 SVGIG (reference sequence). The CDR3 sequence is 14 residues long. The V segment lost 8 bases and the J segment 5 bases; nucleotides outside the gene matches: 9. The CDR3 reads CAGRSGQGNEKLFF. CDR3 sequence (DNA): TGTGCCGGTCGATCGGGACAGGGAAATGAAAAACTGTTTTTT.

The rearrangement joins TRBV4-2 to TRBJ2-2; TRBD2 matches at 9 bases. Germline V gives CDR1 LGHNA, CDR2 YNFKEQ. The CDR3 is made up of 17 amino acids. After removal of 0 bases from V and 8 bases from J, the junction contained 10 bases not matched to a gene. The CDR3 DNA is TGTGCCAGCAGCCAAGACGCGGACTGGCGGGGGGGAGGGGAGCTGTTTTTT. It specifies CASSQDADWRGGGELFF.

The rearrangement uses TRBV2 and TRBJ1-5; D possibly corresponds to TRBD1 (6 bases). CDR1 is SNHLY, CDR2 FYNNEI, per germline. The CDR3 is made up of 14 amino acids. The V end was cut by 5 bases, the J end by 3 bases, with 11 bases between. CDR3 nucleotide sequence: TGTGCCAGCAGTAAGGACAGTATCAATCAGCCCCAGCATTTT. As protein: CASSKDSINQPQHF.

The J gene is TRBJ2-1, the V gene TRBV19, with D hard to call. Germline values: CDR1 LNHDA, CDR2 SQIVND (reference sequence). The V end was cut by 5 bases, the J end by 3 bases, with 8 bases between. The CDR3 spans 13 residues. This chain's CDR3 is CASSDGYYNEQFF. The CDR3 DNA reads TGTGCCAGTAGTGACGGTTACTACAATGAGCAGTTCTTC.

The CDR3 loop reads CASRQGGSDVQPQHF. The CDR3 DNA is TGTGCCAGCAGGCAGGGGGGCTCAGATGTTCAGCCCCAGCATTTT. V usage is TRBV2 and J usage is TRBJ1-5; 7 bases match TRBD1. Losses at the gene ends were 6 bases for V and 6 bases for J; bases not matched to a gene: 11. CDR3 length equals 15 residues. Per germline, CDR1 SNHLY and CDR2 FYNNEI.

The chain couples TRBV19 to TRBJ1-2, with 8 bases fitting TRBD1. Germline assignment: CDR1 LNHDA and CDR2 SQIVND (reference sequence). This CDR3 is built from 16 residues. The ends lost 2 bases at V and 7 bases at J; junction bases unmatched: 12. This CDR3 is CASSITAQGALGGYTF. CDR3 nucleotide sequence: TGTGCCAGTAGTATAACGGCCCAGGGGGCGTTAGGTGGCTACACCTTC. The whole variable domain, remainder taken from reference TRBV19 and TRBJ1-2, is DGGITQSPKYLFRKEGQNVTLSCEQNLNHDAMYWYRQDPGQGLRLIYYSQIVNDFQKGDIAEGYSVSREKKESFPLTVTSAQKNPTAFYLCASSITAQGALGGYTFGSGTRLTVV.

This clone appeared a few times. The chain carries TRBV6-5 and TRBJ2-3, with 8 bases identical to TRBD2. V was clipped by 4 bases and J by 1 base; unmatched bases: 7. Germline assignment: CDR1 MNHEY and CDR2 SVGAGI. The CDR3 length is 16 residues. The CDR3 region is CASSFERGLGTDTQYF. CDR3 DNA sequence: TGTGCCAGCAGTTTCGAGCGGGGGTTGGGCACAGATACGCAGTATTTT.

CDR3 coding DNA: TGTGCCAGCAGCCCTTGGCCTCAGGGGGCCCCCTACAATGAGCAGTTCTTC. The encoded protein is CASSPWPQGAPYNEQFF. The rearrangement links TRBV7-6 to TRBJ2-1; TRBD1 agrees at 8 bases. Germline V gene sequence: CDR1 SGHVS, CDR2 FNYEAQ. J was trimmed by 2 bases and V by 5 bases; bases with no gene match: 11. The CDR3 sequence is 17 residues long.

This clone was recorded a few times. The rearrangement links TRBV9 to TRBJ1-3; D might be TRBD1 (6 bases). The CDR3 length is 16 residues. Looked up from germline, CDR1 is SGDLS and CDR2 is YYNGEE. V lost 4 bases and J 0 bases, leaving 14 bases between the germline ends. The CDR3, as DNA: TGTGCCAGCAGCCCCGGGGGGGGCCGCTCTGGAAACACCATATATTTT. It translates to CASSPGGGRSGNTIYF.

This chain connects TRBV5-1 to TRBJ2-2, with 7 positions matching TRBD1. V lost 7 bases and J lost 3; bases outside the gene matches: 3. CDR3 length equals 13 residues. Germline V gene sequence: CDR1 SGHRS, CDR2 YFSETQ. The CDR3, as DNA: TGCGCCAGCCGGGACAGTGACACCGGGGAGCTGTTTTTT. This gives the protein CASRDSDTGELFF. Full variable domain (remainder filled in from reference TRBV5-1 and TRBJ2-2): KAGVTQTPRYLIKTRGQQVTLSCSPISGHRSVSWYQQTPGQGLQFLFEYFSETQRNKGNFPGRFSGRQFSNSRSEMNVSTLELGDSALYLCASRDSDTGELFFGEGSRLTVL.